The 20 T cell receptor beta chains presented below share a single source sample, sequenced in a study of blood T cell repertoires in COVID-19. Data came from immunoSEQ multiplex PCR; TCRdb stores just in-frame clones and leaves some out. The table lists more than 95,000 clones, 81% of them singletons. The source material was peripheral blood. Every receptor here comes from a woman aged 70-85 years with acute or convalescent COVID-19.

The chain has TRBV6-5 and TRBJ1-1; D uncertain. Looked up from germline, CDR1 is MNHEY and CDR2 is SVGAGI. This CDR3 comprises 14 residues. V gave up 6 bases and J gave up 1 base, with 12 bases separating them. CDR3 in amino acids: CASRLGSSNTEAFF. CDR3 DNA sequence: TGTGCCAGCAGATTGGGCTCCTCGAACACTGAAGCTTTCTTT.

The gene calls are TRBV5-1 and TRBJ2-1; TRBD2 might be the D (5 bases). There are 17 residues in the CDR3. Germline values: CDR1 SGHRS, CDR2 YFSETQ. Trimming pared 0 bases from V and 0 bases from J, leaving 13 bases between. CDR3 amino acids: CASSLAVGSGSYNEQFF. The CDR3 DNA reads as TGCGCCAGCAGCTTGGCTGTAGGCAGCGGCTCCTACAATGAGCAGTTCTTC.

CDR3 coding DNA: TGTGCCAGCAGTTTTGACGGGATTATCCATGAGCAGTTCTTC. Its protein product is CASSFDGIIHEQFF. The chain links TRBV27 to TRBJ2-1; tentatively, D is TRBD2 (5 bases). The CDR3 is made up of 14 amino acids. Germline loops: CDR1 MNHEY, CDR2 SMNVEV (reference sequence). Trimming stripped 3 bases from V and 8 bases from J, with 14 bases between.

For the CDR3, the DNA is TGTGCCAGCAGCGCGACAGCGAACACTGAAGCTTTCTTT. Translation gives CASSATANTEAFF. The chain couples TRBV7-9 to TRBJ1-1; perhaps TRBD1 as D (5 bases). This CDR3 has 13 residues. The germline CDR1 and CDR2 sequences are SEHNR and FQNEAQ (reference sequence). V dropped 5 bases and J dropped 1 base, with 8 bases sitting between them.

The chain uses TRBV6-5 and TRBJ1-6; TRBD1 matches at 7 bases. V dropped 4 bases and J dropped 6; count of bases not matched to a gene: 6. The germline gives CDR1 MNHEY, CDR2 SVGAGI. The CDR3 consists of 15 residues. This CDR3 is CASSFRDSINSPLHF. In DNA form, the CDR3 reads TGTGCCAGCAGTTTCCGGGACAGTATTAATTCACCCCTCCACTTT.

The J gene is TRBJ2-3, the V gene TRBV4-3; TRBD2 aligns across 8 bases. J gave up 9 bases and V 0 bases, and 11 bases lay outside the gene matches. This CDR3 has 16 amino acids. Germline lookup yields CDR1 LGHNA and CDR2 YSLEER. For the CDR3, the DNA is TGCGCCAGCAGCCAAGATAGGCCCCGGGAGGGGGGGACGCAGTATTTT. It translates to CASSQDRPREGGTQYF.

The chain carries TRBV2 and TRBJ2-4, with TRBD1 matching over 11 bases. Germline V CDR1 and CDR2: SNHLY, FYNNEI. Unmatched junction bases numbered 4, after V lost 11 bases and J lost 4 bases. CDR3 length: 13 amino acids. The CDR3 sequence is CAGQGAVKNIQYF. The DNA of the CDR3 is TGTGCCGGACAGGGGGCTGTTAAAAACATTCAGTACTTC.

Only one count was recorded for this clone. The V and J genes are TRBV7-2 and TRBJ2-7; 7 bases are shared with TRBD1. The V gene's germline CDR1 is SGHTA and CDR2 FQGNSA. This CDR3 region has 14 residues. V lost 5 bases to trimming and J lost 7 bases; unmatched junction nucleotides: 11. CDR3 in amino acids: CASSPQGVSREQYF. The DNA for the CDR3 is TGTGCCAGCAGCCCCCAGGGGGTCTCGAGAGAGCAGTACTTC.

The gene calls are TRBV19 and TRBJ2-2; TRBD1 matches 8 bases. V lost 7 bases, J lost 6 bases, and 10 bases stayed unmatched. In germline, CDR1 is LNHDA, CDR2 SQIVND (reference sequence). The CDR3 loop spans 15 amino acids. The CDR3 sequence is CASTPTGGWSGELFF. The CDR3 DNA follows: TGTGCCAGTACCCCCACAGGGGGTTGGTCCGGGGAGCTGTTTTTT.

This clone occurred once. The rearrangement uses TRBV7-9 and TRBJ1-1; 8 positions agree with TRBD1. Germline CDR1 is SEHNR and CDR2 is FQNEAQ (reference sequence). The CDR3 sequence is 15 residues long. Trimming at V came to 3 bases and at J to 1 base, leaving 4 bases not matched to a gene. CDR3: CASSFPGQGNTEAFF. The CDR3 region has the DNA TGTGCCAGCAGCTTTCCCGGACAGGGGAACACTGAAGCTTTCTTT.

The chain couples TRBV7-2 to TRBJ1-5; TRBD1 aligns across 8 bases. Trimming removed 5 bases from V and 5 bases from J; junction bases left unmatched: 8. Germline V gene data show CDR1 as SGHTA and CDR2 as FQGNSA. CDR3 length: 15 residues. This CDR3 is CASSLVGQGHQPQHF. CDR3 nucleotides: TGTGCCAGCAGCCTAGTCGGACAGGGCCATCAGCCCCAGCATTTT.

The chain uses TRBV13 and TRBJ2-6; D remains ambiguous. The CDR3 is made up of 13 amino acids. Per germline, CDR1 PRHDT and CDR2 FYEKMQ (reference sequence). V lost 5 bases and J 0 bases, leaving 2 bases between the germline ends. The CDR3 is CASSRSGANVLTF. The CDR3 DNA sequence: TGTGCCAGCAGCCGCTCTGGGGCCAACGTCCTGACTTTC.

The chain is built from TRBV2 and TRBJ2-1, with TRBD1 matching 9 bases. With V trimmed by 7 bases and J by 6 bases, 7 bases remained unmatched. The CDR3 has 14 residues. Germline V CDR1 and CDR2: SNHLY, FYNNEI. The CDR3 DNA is TGTGCCAGCACAGGACAGGGGAGGATCAATGAGCAGTTCTTC. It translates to CASTGQGRINEQFF.

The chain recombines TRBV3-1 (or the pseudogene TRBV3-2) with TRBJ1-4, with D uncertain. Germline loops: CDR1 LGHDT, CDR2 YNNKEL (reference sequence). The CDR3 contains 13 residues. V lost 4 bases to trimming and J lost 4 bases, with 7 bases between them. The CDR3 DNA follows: TGTGCCAGCAGCCGGGCCGTTAATGAAAAACTGTTTTTT. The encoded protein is CASSRAVNEKLFF.

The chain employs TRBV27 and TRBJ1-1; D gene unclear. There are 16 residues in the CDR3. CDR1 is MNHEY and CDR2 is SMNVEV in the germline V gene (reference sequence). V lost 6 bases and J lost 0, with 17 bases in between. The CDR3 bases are TGTGCCAGCAGATCCAACGTCAGATACATGAACACTGAAGCTTTCTTT. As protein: CASRSNVRYMNTEAFF.

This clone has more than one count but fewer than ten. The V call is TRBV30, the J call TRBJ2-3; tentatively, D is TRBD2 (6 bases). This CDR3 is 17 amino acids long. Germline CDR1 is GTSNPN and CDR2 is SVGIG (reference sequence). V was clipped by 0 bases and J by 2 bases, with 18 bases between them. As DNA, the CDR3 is TGTGCCTGGAGTGTACTAACCTCTTGGGGGGACACAGATACGCAGTATTTT. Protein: CAWSVLTSWGDTDTQYF.

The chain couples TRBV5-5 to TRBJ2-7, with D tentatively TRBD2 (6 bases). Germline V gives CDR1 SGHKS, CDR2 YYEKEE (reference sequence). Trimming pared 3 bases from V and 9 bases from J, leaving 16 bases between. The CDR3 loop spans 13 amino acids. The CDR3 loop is CASSSTIPGLQYF. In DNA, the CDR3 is TGTGCCAGCAGCTCGACTATCCCGGGACTGCAGTACTTC.

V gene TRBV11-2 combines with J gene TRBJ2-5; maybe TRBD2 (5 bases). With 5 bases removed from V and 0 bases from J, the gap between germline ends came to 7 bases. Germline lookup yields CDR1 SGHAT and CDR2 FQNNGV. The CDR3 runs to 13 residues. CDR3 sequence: CASSPGYQETQYF. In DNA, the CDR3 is TGTGCCAGCAGCCCGGGGTACCAAGAGACCCAGTACTTC. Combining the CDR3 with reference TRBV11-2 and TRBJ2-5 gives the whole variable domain EAGVAQSPRYKIIEKRQSVAFWCNPISGHATLYWYQQILGQGPKLLIQFQNNGVVDDSQLPKDRFSAERLKGVDSTLKIQPAKLEDSAVYLCASSPGYQETQYFGPGTRLLVL.

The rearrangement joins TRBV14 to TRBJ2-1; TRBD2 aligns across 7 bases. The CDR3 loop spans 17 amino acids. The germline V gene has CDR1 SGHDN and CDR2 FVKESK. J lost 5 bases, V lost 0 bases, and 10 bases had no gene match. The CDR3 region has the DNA TGTGCCAGCAGCCAAGATTATGCGAGGGAGGGCAACAATGAGCAGTTCTTC. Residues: CASSQDYAREGNNEQFF.

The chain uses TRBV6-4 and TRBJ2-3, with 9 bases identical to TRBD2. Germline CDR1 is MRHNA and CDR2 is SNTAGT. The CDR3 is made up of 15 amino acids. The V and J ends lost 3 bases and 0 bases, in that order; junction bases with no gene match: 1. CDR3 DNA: TGTGCCAGCAGTGATAGCGGGAGTAGCACAGATACGCAGTATTTT. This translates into CASSDSGSSTDTQYF.